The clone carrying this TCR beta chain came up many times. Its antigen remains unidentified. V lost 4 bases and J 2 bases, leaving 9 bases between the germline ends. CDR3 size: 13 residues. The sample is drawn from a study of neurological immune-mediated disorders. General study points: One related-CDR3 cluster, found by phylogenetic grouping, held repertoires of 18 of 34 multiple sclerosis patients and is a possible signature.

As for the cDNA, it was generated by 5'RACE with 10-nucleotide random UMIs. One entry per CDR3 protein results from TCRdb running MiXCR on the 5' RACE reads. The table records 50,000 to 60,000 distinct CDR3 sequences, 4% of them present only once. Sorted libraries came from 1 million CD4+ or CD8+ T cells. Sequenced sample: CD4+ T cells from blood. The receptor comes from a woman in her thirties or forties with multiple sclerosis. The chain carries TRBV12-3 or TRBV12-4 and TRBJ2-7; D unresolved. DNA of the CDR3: TGTGCCAGCAGTTCAGACTTTCCCTACGAGCAGTACTTC. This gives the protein CASSSDFPYEQYF.